This TCR beta chain is drawn from a study of vaccination and CD4 T cells after COVID-19. Overall study: Six men and four women formed the convalescents, two being Hispanic. The post-COVID samples were taken a median approximately 100 days after diagnosis, anywhere from 35 to 161. General study points: Convalescent patients had a median around 90% of reactive clones appearing only post-vaccination.

A remark on this clonotype: Antigen: not known. Compared with germline, one end of the junction differs, possibly owing to a read error.

With the Oncomine TCR Beta short-read assay, DNA from cultured CD4+ T cells was sequenced. Via MiXCR, TCRdb re-called the PCR reads, giving one row per CDR3 protein. The profile shows under 5,500 distinct CDR3 sequences, approximately 78% of them singletons. The CDR3 sequence is 18 residues long. Per germline, CDR1 MGHRA and CDR2 YSYEKL. The treatment was: approximately 11-day PBMC culture with coronavirus spike peptide pools or control peptides (ViraFEST assay). Each well received a few million PBMCs, cultured with 10 IU/ml IL-2 and about 11 ug/ml peptide pools. Sequencing input: CD4+ T cells from blood, cultured in vitro. The clonotype comes from a human donor who had recovered from COVID-19. The chain links TRBV4-1 to TRBJ1-5, with D maybe TRBD1 (6 bases). CDR3 loop: CASSKEGGYTARDQPQHF. In DNA, the CDR3 is TGCGCCAGCAGCAAAGAAGGGGGGTACACAGCTCGTGATCAGCCCCAGCATTTT.